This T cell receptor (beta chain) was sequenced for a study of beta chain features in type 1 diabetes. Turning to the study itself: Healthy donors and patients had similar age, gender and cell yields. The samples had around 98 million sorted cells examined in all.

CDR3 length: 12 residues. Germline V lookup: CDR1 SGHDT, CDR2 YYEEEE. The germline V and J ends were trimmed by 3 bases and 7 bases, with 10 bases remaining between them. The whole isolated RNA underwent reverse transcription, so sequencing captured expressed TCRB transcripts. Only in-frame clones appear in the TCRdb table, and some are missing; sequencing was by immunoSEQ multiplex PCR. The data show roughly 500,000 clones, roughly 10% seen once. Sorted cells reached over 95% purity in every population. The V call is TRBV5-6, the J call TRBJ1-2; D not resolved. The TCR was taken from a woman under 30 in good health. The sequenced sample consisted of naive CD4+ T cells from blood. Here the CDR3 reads CASSSNSPGYTF. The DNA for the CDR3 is TGTGCCAGCAGCTCTAACAGCCCTGGCTACACCTTC.